This TCR beta chain was sequenced for a study of beta chain features in type 1 diabetes (dated by TCRdb to between 2017 and 2018). In the study overall: Mean age, gender distribution, total cell number and subset yield did not differ between patients and healthy donors. Across all samples, 107,917,701 sorted cells were examined, and cell number per subset correlated strongly with RNA yield. In the study, TCRB repertoires of sorted circulating CD4+ T cell subsets from recently diagnosed type 1 diabetes patients were compared with those of matched healthy donors. Regulatory and stem cell-like memory subsets were isolated from only 8 patients and about eight healthy donors, whereas naive and central memory subsets came from all 30 or so donors.

A single peripheral blood draw of 90 to 150 mL on average was collected from each donor into heparinised tubes. A BD FACSAria II was used to sort naive, central memory, regulatory and stem cell-like memory CD4+ T cells with a panel that included CD45RO, CCR7, CD25, CD127, CD95 and CD27. Every sorted population had a purity above 95%. PBMCs were isolated right away by Lymphoprep density gradient centrifugation and were stained directly, without culture. To minimize batch effects, samples were stained and sorted in pairs, one healthy donor with one patient per experiment. Study-wide conclusions, independent of this receptor: Patients with type 1 diabetes made fewer insertions and deleted more nucleotides at VDJ recombination sites, implying thymic rearrangement abnormalities. Type 1 diabetes patients showed a moderate but significant shortening of TCRB CDR3 length in all four CD4+ subsets. Shorter templates might have been favored by PCR, but patient and control samples were amplified and corrected together, so both groups would have been affected equally by any skew. Only small numbers of individuals were included in the HLA sub-analyses, which left unresolved whether HLA type had any influence on TCRB rearrangement. Sequencing cDNA rather than genomic DNA could over-represent highly expressing activated cells, although activation and CD3 levels did not differ between groups. Naive, central memory and regulatory TCRB repertoires appeared more similar among patients than among healthy donors.

In the case of this clone: It has no known antigen specificity. Base qualities are missing; no much larger clone stands one base away.

The entire amount of isolated RNA was reverse transcribed using the High Capacity cDNA Reverse Transcription Kit, so the sequenced TCRB transcripts were expressed ones. Naive, central memory and regulatory T cell samples underwent deep immunoSEQ sequencing, averaging around 4 million total reads per sample. Sorted cells were lysed in RLT buffer, and RNA was extracted using DNase-treated RNeasy Micro or Mini kits according to cell number. Each cell subset was processed on its own to prevent cross-contamination, while patient and healthy donor samples were processed together. TCRB sequences were amplified from cDNA with the immunoSEQ multiplex PCR, producing 87-bp fragments spanning the CDR3 region. Sequencing of the amplicons was performed on the Illumina HiSeq platform. The authors' pipeline ran thus. Synthetic template baselines were used to correct PCR bias computationally, reads within Hamming distance 2 were collapsed, and singletons that could not be merged were discarded. Reads were aligned against IMGT so that V, D and J genes, CDR3 length and insertions or deletions at six rearrangement sites could be assigned. Within each subset, clonotype counts were normalized to sorted cell number, after which true diversity and Gini coefficients were computed with the tcR R package. Repertoire sharing was quantified using the overlap coefficient calculated on TCRB nucleotide sequences. Out-of-frame TCRB sequences from naive cells were analyzed as a proxy for the pre-selection repertoire. Not all clones reach the TCRdb copy of this immuneACCESS table, which keeps in-frame sequences only. Checked studies attribute under half of the gap to unresolved V genes and leave the rest unexplained. V, J and clone size were drawn from that table, and D and trimming were deduced from the DNA. In all, the sample holds around 250,000 clones, and about 63% of those were seen once. About 0.051% of the sample goes to the ten largest clones.

Sequences were obtained from naive CD4+ T cells from blood. The cell subset or site label, as the study defines it: true naive CD4+ T cells. The receptor was isolated from a man under 40 in good health.

The nucleotide sequence reads TGTGCCAGCAGCCAGGGACGGTGGGATGAGCAGTTCTTC. This yields the protein CASSQGRWDEQFF. The chain employs TRBV13 and TRBJ2-1, with the D gene tentatively TRBD1 or TRBD2, based on 5 matching bases in each. Looking up the germline V gene (reference sequence) yields CDR1 PRHDT and CDR2 FYEKMQ. Taken from cysteine to phenylalanine, the CDR3 has 13 residues. Only CDR3 DNA is held: 39 bases, read in frame from base 1. V and J are truncated by 5 bases and 8 bases respectively, leaving an intervening sequence of 13 bases.